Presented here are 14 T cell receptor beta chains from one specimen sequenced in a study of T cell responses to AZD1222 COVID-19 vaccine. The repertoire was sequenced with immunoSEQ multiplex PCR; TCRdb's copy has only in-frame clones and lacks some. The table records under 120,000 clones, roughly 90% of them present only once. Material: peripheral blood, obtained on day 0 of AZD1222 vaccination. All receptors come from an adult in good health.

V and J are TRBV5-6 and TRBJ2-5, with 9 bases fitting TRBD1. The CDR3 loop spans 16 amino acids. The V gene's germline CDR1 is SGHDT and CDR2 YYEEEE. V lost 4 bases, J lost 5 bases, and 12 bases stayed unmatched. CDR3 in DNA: TGTGCCAGCAGCGGGGGACAGGGCCTCTTTCAGGAGACCCAGTACTTC. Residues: CASSGGQGLFQETQYF.

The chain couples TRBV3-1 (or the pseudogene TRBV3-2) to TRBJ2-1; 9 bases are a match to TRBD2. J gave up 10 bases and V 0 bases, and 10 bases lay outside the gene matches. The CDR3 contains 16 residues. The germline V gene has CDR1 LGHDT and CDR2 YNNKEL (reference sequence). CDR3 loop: CASSQDISGGYREQFF. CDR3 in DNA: TGTGCCAGCAGCCAAGATATTAGCGGGGGTTACAGGGAGCAGTTCTTC.

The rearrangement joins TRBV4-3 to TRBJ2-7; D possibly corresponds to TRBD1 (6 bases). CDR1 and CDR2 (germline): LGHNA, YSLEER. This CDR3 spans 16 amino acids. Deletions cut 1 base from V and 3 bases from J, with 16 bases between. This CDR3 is CASSQARAQGNYEQYF. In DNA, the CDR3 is TGCGCCAGCAGCCAAGCCAGGGCGCAGGGGAACTACGAGCAGTACTTC.

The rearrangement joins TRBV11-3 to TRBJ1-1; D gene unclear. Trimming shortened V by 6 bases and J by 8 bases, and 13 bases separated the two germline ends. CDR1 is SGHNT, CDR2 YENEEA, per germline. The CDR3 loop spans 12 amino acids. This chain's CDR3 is CASRGKGGEAFF. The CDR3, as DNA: TGTGCCAGCAGGGGAAAGGGCGGCGAAGCTTTCTTT.

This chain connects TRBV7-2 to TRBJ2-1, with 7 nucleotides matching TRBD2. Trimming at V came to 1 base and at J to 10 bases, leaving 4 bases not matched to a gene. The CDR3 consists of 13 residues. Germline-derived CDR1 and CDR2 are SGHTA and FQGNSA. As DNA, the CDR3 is TGTGCCAGCAGCTTAGAAACGGGACTAGAGCAGTTCTTC. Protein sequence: CASSLETGLEQFF.

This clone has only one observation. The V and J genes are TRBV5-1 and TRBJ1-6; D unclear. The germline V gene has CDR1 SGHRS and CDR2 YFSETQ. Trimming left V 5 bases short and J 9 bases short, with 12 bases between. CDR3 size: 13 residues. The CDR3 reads CASRFYETSPLHF. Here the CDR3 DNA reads TGCGCCAGCAGGTTTTACGAGACTTCACCCCTCCACTTT.

The DNA for the CDR3 is TGTGCCAGCAGCTTAAATTTCCAGGGTAACACTGAAGCTTTCTTT. Amino acids: CASSLNFQGNTEAFF. The rearrangement uses TRBV11-3 and TRBJ1-1, with D perhaps TRBD1 (5 bases). V was clipped by 2 bases and J by 2 bases, with 12 bases between them. The CDR3 spans 15 residues. CDR1 and CDR2 from the germline V gene are SGHNT and YENEEA.

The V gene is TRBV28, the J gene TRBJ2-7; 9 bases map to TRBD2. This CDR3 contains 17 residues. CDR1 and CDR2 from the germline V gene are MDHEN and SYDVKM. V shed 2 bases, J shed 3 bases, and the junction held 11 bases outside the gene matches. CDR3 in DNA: TGTGCCAGCAGTTTAGGCTCGCCTAGCGGGATGGTCTACGAGCAGTACTTC. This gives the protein CASSLGSPSGMVYEQYF.

This chain's CDR3 is CASSLLAGGPGMDTQYF. In DNA form, the CDR3 reads TGTGCCAGCAGCTTACTAGCGGGAGGGCCGGGTATGGATACGCAGTATTTT. V is TRBV7-2 and J is TRBJ2-3; 12 nucleotides agree with TRBD2. The V and J ends lost 2 bases and 6 bases, in that order; junction bases with no gene match: 9. CDR1 SGHTA and CDR2 FQGNSA come from the germline V gene. The CDR3 sequence is 17 residues long.

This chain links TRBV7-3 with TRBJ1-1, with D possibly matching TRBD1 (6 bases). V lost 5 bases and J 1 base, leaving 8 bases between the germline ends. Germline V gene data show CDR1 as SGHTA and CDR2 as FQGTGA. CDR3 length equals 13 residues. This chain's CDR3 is CASSQQGNTEAFF. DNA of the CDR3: TGTGCCAGCAGCCAACAGGGGAACACTGAAGCTTTCTTT.

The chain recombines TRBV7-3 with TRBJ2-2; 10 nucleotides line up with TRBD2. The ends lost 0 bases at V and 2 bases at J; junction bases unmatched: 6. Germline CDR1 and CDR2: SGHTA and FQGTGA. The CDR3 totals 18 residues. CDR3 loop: CASSLTPSGGPNTGELFF. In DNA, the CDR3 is TGTGCCAGCAGCTTAACACCTAGCGGGGGACCTAACACCGGGGAGCTGTTTTTT.

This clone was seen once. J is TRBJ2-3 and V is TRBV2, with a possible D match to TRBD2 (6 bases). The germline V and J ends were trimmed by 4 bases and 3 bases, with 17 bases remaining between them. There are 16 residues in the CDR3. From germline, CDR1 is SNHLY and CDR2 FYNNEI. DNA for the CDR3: TGTGCCAGCAGTGCCGGGACTTTGTACGGGACAGATACGCAGTATTTT. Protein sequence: CASSAGTLYGTDTQYF.

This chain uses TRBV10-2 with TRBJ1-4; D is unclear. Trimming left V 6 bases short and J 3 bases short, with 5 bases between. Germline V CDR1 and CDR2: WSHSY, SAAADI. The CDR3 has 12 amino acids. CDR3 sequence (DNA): TGCGCCAGCAGGAGGGCTAATGAAAAACTGTTTTTT. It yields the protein CASRRANEKLFF.

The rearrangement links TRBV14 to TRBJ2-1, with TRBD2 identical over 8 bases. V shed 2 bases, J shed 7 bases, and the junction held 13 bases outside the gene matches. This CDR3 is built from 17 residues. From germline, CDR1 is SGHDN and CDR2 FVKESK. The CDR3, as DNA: TGTGCCAGCAGCCAACGGCCAGCGGGAGTAGGGGGGAATGAGCAGTTCTTC. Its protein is CASSQRPAGVGGNEQFF.